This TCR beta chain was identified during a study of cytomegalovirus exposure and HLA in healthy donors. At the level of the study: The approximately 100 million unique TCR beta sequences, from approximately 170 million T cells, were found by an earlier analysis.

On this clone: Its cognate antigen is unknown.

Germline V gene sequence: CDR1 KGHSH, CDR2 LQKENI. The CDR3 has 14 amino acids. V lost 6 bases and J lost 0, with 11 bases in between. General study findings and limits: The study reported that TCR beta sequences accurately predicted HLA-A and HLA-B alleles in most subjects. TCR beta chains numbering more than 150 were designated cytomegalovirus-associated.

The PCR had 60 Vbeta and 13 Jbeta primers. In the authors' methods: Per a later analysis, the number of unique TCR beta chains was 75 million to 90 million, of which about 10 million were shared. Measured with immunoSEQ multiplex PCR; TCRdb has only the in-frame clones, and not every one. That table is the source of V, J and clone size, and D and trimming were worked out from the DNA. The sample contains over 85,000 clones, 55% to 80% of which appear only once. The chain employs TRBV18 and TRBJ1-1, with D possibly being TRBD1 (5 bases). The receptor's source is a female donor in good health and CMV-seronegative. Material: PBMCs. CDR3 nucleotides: TGTGCCAGCTCGGCCAGGGTTATGAACACTGAAGCTTTCTTT. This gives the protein CASSARVMNTEAFF.